These 5 T cell receptor beta chains were all obtained from the same sample, sequenced in a study of tumor-infiltrating lymphocytes in primary liver carcinoma. Unsorted bulk tissue, about 18-32 mg of it, served as the source for co-extraction of RNA and DNA. TCR beta cDNA was made from 400 to 600 ng total RNA with a constant-region primer. Three nested multiplex PCR rounds of slightly modified ARM-PCR generated TCR beta libraries. TRBV1-TRBV30 forward and Cbeta reverse primers drove the first two roughly 10-cycle rounds. One entry per CDR3 protein results from TCRdb running MiXCR on the multiplex PCR reads. The sample contains 100,000 to 150,000 distinct CDR3 sequences, 55% to 75% of which appear only once. The sequencing sample was made of liver tumor tissue from sampling region 3. Noted subset: tumor region T3, left-lateral pole. The source is a woman in her sixties with primary liver carcinoma and hepatitis B virus infection.

In the case of this clonotype: Relative to the germline gene, one junction end is altered; a read error may explain this. The V and J genes are TRBV6-6 and TRBJ2-7, with D perhaps matching TRBD2 (6 bases). Germline V CDR1 and CDR2: MNHNY, SVGAGI (reference sequence). This CDR3 region has 15 residues. The CDR3 protein is CAGSYSLAGGYEQYF. The CDR3 DNA reads TGTGCCGGCAGTTACTCACTAGCAGGAGGCTACGAGCAGTACTTC.

This clonotype was seen a few times. The chain couples TRBV27 to TRBJ1-1; D is ambiguous. The CDR3 sequence is 13 residues long. Trimming cost V 4 bases and J 4 bases, with 10 bases left between them. Per germline, CDR1 MNHEY and CDR2 SMNVEV (reference sequence). The CDR3 is CASSSRRGTEAFF. The CDR3 nucleotides are TGTGCCAGCAGTTCGCGGAGAGGCACTGAAGCTTTCTTT.

Comment on this clonotype: Lacking the conserved final phenylalanine or tryptophan, this CDR3 likely reflects a read error. The chain combines TRBV11-2 with TRBJ2-5; D remains unclear. Germline loops: CDR1 SGHAT, CDR2 FQNNGV. This CDR3 comprises 13 residues. The CDR3: CASGLWGSQDQYY. The CDR3 nucleotides are TGTGCCAGCGGCTTATGGGGATCTCAGGACCAGTACTAC.

CDR3 amino acids: CASSLDPGCRQPQHF. As DNA, the CDR3 is TGTGCCAGCAGCTTAGATCCGGGGTGCAGACAGCCCCAGCATTTT. The V gene is TRBV7-8, the J gene TRBJ1-5, with no clear D. The CDR3 runs 15 residues. The V and J ends lost 1 base and 7 bases respectively, with 14 bases between them. CDR1 is SGHVS, CDR2 FQNEAQ, per germline.

Of note for this clonotype: Since the CDR3 does not end with the conserved phenylalanine or tryptophan, this likely comes from a read error. The chain joins TRBV28 to TRBJ1-5; no definite D call. The CDR3 runs to 13 residues. Trimming removed 7 bases from V and 2 bases from J, with 9 bases in between. Germline CDR1 is MDHEN and CDR2 is SYDVKM. This chain's CDR3 is CASISPGNQPQHL. The CDR3 DNA reads as TGTGCCAGCATTTCTCCGGGCAATCAGCCCCAGCATTTA.